This record concerns one TCR beta chain sequence. Its specificity is not known. This entry comes from a study of beta chain features in type 1 diabetes. General study findings and limits: Type 1 diabetes patients had fewer VDJ junction insertions and more deletions. People with Type 1 diabetes carried modestly yet significantly shorter TCRB CDR3s in all four CD4+ subsets. The naive, central memory and Treg TCRB repertoires of patients appeared to be more similar to one another than those of healthy donors.

Sort purity for all populations was recorded as exceeding 98%. Isolated RNA was reverse transcribed in full, so expressed TCRB transcripts were sequenced. Sequencing was performed with immunoSEQ multiplex PCR; in TCRdb, only in-frame clones are kept and a portion is missing. In the table there are hundreds of thousands of clones, 15% to 19% of which are singletons. The clonotype comes from a young man in good health. The source material was naive CD4+ T cells from blood.

This CDR3 reads CASSVALIMGQETQYF. CDR3 nucleotide sequence: TGTGCCAGCAGCGTAGCTTTGATCATGGGCCAAGAGACCCAGTACTTC. The V call is TRBV9, the J call TRBJ2-5; no clear D. CDR1 SGDLS and CDR2 YYNGEE come from the germline V gene. The CDR3 runs 16 residues. Between the trimmed V and J ends, which lost 0 bases and 1 base, there was a span of 13 bases.